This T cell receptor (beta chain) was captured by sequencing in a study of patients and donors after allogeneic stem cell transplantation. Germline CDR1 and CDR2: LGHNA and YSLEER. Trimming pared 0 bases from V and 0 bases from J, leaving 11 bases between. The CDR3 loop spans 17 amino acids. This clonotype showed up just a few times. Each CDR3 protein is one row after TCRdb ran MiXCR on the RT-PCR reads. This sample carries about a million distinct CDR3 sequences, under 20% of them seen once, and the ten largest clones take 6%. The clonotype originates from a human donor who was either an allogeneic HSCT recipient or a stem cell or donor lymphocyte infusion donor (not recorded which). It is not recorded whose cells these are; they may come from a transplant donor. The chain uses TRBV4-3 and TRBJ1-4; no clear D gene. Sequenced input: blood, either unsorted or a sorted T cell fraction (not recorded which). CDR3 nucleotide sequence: TGCGCCAGCAGCCAAGATCTGGGCCGTTCAACTAATGAAAAACTGTTTTTT. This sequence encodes CASSQDLGRSTNEKLFF.